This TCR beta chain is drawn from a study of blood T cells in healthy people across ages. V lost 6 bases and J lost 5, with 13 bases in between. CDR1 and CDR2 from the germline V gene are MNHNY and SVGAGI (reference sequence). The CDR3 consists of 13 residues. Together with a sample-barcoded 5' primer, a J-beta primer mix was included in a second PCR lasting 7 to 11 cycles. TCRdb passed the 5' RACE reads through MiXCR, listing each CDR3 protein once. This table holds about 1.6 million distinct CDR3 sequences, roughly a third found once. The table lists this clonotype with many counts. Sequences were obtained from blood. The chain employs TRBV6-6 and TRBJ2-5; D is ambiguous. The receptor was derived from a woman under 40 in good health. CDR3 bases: TGTGCCAGCAGCATAGTTGTCGGCGAGACCCAGTACTTC. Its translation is CASSIVVGETQYF.